Included here is one T cell receptor beta chain sequence, with context. Antigen specificity is unknown. Repertoires were generated with immunoSEQ multiplex PCR, while TCRdb's copy carries only in-frame clones and drops some. Of approximately 88,000 clones in the sample, about 95% were seen once. The donors were members of the validation cohort, which comprised 90 to 150 subjects and was separate from the first cohort of more than 500 subjects. The data are from a study of cytomegalovirus exposure and HLA in healthy donors. General study results and limits: Confirmation was obtained in vitro that a few CMV-associated chains are specific for CMV antigens. Listed as cytomegalovirus-associated were 150 to 200 TCR beta chains.

Trimming removed 5 bases from V and 0 bases from J; junction bases left unmatched: 18. CDR1 is GTSNPN, CDR2 SVGIG, per germline (reference sequence). CDR3 length: 18 amino acids. This receptor was taken from a woman younger than 30 in good health and CMV-seronegative. Sample: PBMCs. The rearrangement joins TRBV30 to TRBJ1-2; 7 bases line up with TRBD1. The CDR3 region has the DNA TGTGCCTGGGGACCCTTTTTGAAGGACAGGCCGTCTAACTATGGCTACACCTTC. It encodes CAWGPFLKDRPSNYGYTF.